The 13 T cell receptor beta chains reported below all come from one sample, sequenced in a study of Ad26.COV2.S vaccination and SARS-CoV-2 variants. The assay was immunoSEQ multiplex PCR, and TCRdb's table has in-frame clones only and misses some. Of just under 250,000 clones detected, over 75% appear once; the ten largest clones hold about 10%. Indicated treatment: over 15 received Ad26.COV2.S at low or high dose, single or two shots; several received placebo; per-sample allocation not given. Specimen acquisition occurred on day 63 following the initial vaccine or placebo injection. The sequenced sample was peripheral blood, obtained in a trial of Ad26.COV2.S vaccine versus placebo. These TCRs come from a person between 18 and 65 years old who received the Ad26.COV2.S COVID-19 vaccine or a placebo.

The chain joins TRBV10-2 to TRBJ2-7; D gene uncertain. CDR1 and CDR2 (germline): WSHSY, SAAADI. This CDR3 comprises 11 residues. Trimming pared 8 bases from V and 3 bases from J, leaving 8 bases between. CDR3 sequence (DNA): TGCGCCAGCGGTGGTGACTACGAGCAGTACTTC. Translated, it gives CASGGDYEQYF.

This clone was detected only once. This chain links TRBV28 with TRBJ2-7, with a possible D match to TRBD2 (6 bases). CDR1 and CDR2 (germline): MDHEN, SYDVKM. The CDR3 length is 12 residues. Trimming removed 4 bases from V and 6 bases from J, with 10 bases in between. The CDR3, as DNA: TGTGCCAGCAGTTCCGCCGGGAGCGAGCAGTACTTC. This encodes CASSSAGSEQYF.

This clone turned up a few times. V usage is TRBV9 and J usage is TRBJ1-2, with D hard to call. The ends were cut back, 0 bases at V and 8 bases at J, with 14 bases in the middle. Germline CDR1 reads SGDLS; CDR2 reads YYNGEE. The CDR3 spans 14 residues. For the CDR3, the DNA is TGTGCCAGCAGCGTAGAACCCGGAGAGGGCGGCTACACCTTC. This translates into CASSVEPGEGGYTF.

The V call is TRBV29-1, the J call TRBJ2-5; D not resolved. The V end lost 4 bases, the J end lost 2 bases, and 14 bases lay between the germline ends. Germline CDR1 reads SQVTM; CDR2 reads ANQGSEA. CDR3 length: 14 amino acids. The CDR3 loop is CSVVGWLEQETQYF. DNA of the CDR3: TGCAGCGTTGTTGGGTGGCTAGAGCAAGAGACCCAGTACTTC.

Written as DNA, the CDR3 is TGCGCCAGCAGCCCTTGGGGACAGGGGGCCGCAGATACGCAGTATTTT. Its translation is CASSPWGQGAADTQYF. This chain uses TRBV5-1 with TRBJ2-3, with 12 bases fitting TRBD1. Per germline, CDR1 SGHRS and CDR2 YFSETQ. V lost 4 bases to trimming and J lost 4 bases; unmatched junction nucleotides: 7. The CDR3 runs 16 residues.

The chain is built from TRBV21-1 and TRBJ1-1. TRBV21-1 is assigned pseudogene status. The CDR3 loop spans 14 amino acids. The CDR3 bases are TGTGCCAGCAGCAGATGGACTATGGGAACTGAAGCTTTCTTT. Protein: CASSRWTMGTEAFF.

The chain joins TRBV19 to TRBJ1-1; TRBD1 is a possible D gene (5 bases). V dropped 6 bases and J dropped 0 bases, with 8 bases sitting between them. The CDR3 sequence is 13 residues long. In germline, CDR1 is LNHDA, CDR2 SQIVND (reference sequence). The DNA for the CDR3 is TGTGCCAGTAGGAGCAGGGTGAACACTGAAGCTTTCTTT. Its protein product is CASRSRVNTEAFF.

The chain employs TRBV6-2 or TRBV6-3 and TRBJ1-5, with D unclear. Trimming stripped 6 bases from V and 0 bases from J, with 9 bases between. The germline CDR1 and CDR2 sequences are MNHEY and SVGEGT. This CDR3 contains 14 residues. CDR3 residues: CASSLTVSNQPQHF. The DNA of the CDR3 is TGTGCCAGCAGCCTAACCGTTAGCAATCAGCCCCAGCATTTT.

As to this clone: Different DNA sequences within this sample yield the same CDR3. The rearrangement joins TRBV9 to TRBJ2-3; no definite D call. The CDR3 contains 11 residues. CDR1 and CDR2 (germline): SGDLS, YYNGEE. Deletions cut 0 bases from V and 5 bases from J, with 1 base between. The CDR3 nucleotides read TGTGCCAGCAGCGTAGGAGATACGCAGTATTTT. It translates to CASSVGDTQYF.

The gene calls are TRBV19 and TRBJ1-2; 11 bases fit TRBD1. The CDR3 consists of 15 residues. V lost 8 bases and J lost 8; bases outside the gene matches: 13. The germline CDR1 and CDR2 sequences are LNHDA and SQIVND (reference sequence). CDR3 sequence: CASSGVGQGAIGYTF. The CDR3 nucleotides read TGTGCCAGTTCCGGGGTCGGACAGGGGGCGATAGGCTACACCTTC.

The chain recombines TRBV4-1 with TRBJ2-1; TRBD2 is a possible D gene (6 bases). Trimming removed 2 bases from V and 9 bases from J, with 17 bases in between. Germline lookup yields CDR1 MGHRA and CDR2 YSYEKL. CDR3 length: 15 residues. The CDR3 spells CASSQTPELAGEQFF. The CDR3 DNA follows: TGCGCCAGCAGCCAAACCCCGGAACTAGCCGGTGAGCAGTTCTTC.

The rearrangement links TRBV19 to TRBJ1-5; D is ambiguous. Germline lookup yields CDR1 LNHDA and CDR2 SQIVND (reference sequence). CDR3 size: 14 residues. The ends were cut back, 0 bases at V and 6 bases at J, with 9 bases in the middle. CDR3 residues: CASSIDPLGQPQHF. The CDR3 region has the DNA TGTGCCAGTAGTATAGACCCCCTCGGTCAGCCCCAGCATTTT.

The chain links TRBV19 to TRBJ1-1; the D gene is possibly TRBD1 (5 bases). From germline, CDR1 is LNHDA and CDR2 SQIVND (reference sequence). The ends were cut back, 3 bases at V and 2 bases at J, with 16 bases in the middle. The CDR3 is made up of 16 amino acids. DNA for the CDR3: TGTGCCAGTAGTATGGTACCGGGGCAGGGAAACACTGAAGCTTTCTTT. Translating gives CASSMVPGQGNTEAFF. The whole variable domain, remainder taken from reference TRBV19 and TRBJ1-1, is DGGITQSPKYLFRKEGQNVTLSCEQNLNHDAMYWYRQDPGQGLRLIYYSQIVNDFQKGDIAEGYSVSREKKESFPLTVTSAQKNPTAFYLCASSMVPGQGNTEAFFGQGTRLTVV.